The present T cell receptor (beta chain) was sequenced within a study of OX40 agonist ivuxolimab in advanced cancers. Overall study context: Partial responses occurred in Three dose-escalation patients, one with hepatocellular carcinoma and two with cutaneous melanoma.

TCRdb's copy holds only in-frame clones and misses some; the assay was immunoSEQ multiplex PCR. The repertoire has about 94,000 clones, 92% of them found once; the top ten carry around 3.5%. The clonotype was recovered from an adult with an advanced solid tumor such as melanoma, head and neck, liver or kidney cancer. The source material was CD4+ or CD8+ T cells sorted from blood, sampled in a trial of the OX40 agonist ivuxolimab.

CDR3 coding DNA: TGTGCCAGCAGTTATCAAAGGGGGGAAGAGACCCAGTACTTC. Its protein product is CASSYQRGEETQYF. The gene calls are TRBV6-5 and TRBJ2-5, with D possibly being TRBD1 or TRBD2 (6 bases each). Looked up from germline, CDR1 is MNHEY and CDR2 is SVGAGI. The V end was cut by 3 bases, the J end by 3 bases, with 11 bases between. This CDR3 comprises 14 residues.